This paragraph reports one T cell receptor beta chain. The authors extracted RNA and reverse transcribed it into cDNA as the sequencing template. Data came from immunoSEQ multiplex PCR; TCRdb stores just in-frame clones and leaves some out. The table has 150,000 or so clones, 87% seen once; the top ten hold approximately 15%. Sorting of CD4+ and CD8+ T cells was performed on PBMCs. The CDR3 consists of 13 residues. Trimming pared 0 bases from V and 6 bases from J, leaving 10 bases between. The germline V gene encodes CDR1 SGHDT and CDR2 YYEEEE. This sample was included in a study of CD8+ T cells in alopecia areata.

This TCR was recovered from a human donor with alopecia areata. The source material was CD8+ T cells sorted from blood, sampled at week 0. This chain joins TRBV5-6 and TRBJ2-7, with D possibly matching TRBD2 (6 bases). CDR3 DNA sequence: TGTGCCAGCAGCTTGGATATGGGAGGCGAGCAGTACTTC. Its protein product is CASSLDMGGEQYF.